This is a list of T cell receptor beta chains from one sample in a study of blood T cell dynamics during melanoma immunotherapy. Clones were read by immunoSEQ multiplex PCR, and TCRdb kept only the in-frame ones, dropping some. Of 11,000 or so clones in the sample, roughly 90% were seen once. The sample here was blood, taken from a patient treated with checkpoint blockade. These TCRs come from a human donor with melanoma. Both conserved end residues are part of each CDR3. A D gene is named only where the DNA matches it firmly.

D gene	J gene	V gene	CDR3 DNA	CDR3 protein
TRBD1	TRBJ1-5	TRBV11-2	TGTGCCAGCAGCTTTGGACAGGCGGGCAATCAGCCCCAGCATTTT	CASSFGQAGNQPQHF
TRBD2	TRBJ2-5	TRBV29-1	TGCAGCGTTACGACTAGCGGAGAGACCCAGTACTTC	CSVTTSGETQYF
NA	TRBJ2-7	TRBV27	TGTGCCAGCATCCCTCCCTTGACCCCCAGAGGATTC	CASIPPLTPRGF
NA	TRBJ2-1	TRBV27	TGTGCCAGCAGTTTATCGATCAGACCTAGCTCCTACAATGAGCAGTTCTTC	CASSLSIRPSSYNEQFF
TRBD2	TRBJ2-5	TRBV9	TGTGCCAGCCCCCCTTTTTTTTGTTTAAGCGGGAGGGCTAATGAGACCCAGTACTTC	CASPPFFCLSGRANETQYF
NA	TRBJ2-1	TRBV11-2	TGTGCCAGCAGCCCGTGGCGGGCGGGGGAGCAGTTCTTC	CASSPWRAGEQFF
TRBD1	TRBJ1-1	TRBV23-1	TGCGCCAGCAGTCAATCGACGGGGGACAGGGGCCCCATGAACACTGAAGCTTTCTTT	CASSQSTGDRGPMNTEAFF
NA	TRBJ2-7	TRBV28	TGTGCCAGCAGTCCCCCGGGGCAGGGGGGCTACGAGCAGTACTTC	CASSPPGQGGYEQYF
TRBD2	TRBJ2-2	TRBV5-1	TGCGCCAGCGAACCGGGACTAGCGGGAGGGGCCGGGGAGCTGTTTTTT	CASEPGLAGGAGELFF
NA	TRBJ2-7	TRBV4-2	TGTGCCAGCAGCCAAGCCCGGGCCTCCGGCGAGCAGTACTTC	CASSQARASGEQYF
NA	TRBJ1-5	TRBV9	TGTGCCAGCAGCGTAGGGAGGACCGGGGGGGAGCCCCAGCATTTT	CASSVGRTGGEPQHF
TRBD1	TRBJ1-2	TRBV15	TGTGCCACCAGGGGACAGGCCTATGGCTACACCTTC	CATRGQAYGYTF